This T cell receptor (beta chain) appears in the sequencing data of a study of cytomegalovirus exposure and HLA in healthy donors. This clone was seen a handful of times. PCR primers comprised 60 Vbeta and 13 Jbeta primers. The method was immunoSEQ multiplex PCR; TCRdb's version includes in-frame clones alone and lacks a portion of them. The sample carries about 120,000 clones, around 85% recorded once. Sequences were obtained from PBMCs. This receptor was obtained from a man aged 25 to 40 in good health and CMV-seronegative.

CDR3 nucleotide sequence: TGTGCCATCAATCCGGGACTGGACTACGAGCAGTACTTC. This codes for CAINPGLDYEQYF. This sequence joins TRBV10-3 and TRBJ2-7; D might be TRBD2 (6 bases). CDR1 and CDR2 (germline): ENHRY, SYGVKD. Deletions cut 7 bases from V and 3 bases from J, with 13 bases between. CDR3 length: 13 residues.